This entry lists 25 T cell receptor beta chains sequenced from one sample in a study of CXCR3-negative and CXCR3-positive naive CD8 T cells. Via 5' RACE with UMI labels, TRB cDNA libraries were prepared. TCRdb reprocessed the 5' RACE reads, keeping one entry per CDR3 protein, no DNA. Recorded for this sample: roughly 6,000 distinct CDR3 sequences. Specimen: naive CXCR3- CD8+ T cells from blood. Subset specified: CD45RO-CCR7+CD27+CD95- naive CD8+ T cells lacking CXCR3 (TNR3-). The receptors here all came from a human donor in good health. Some clones in this sample may be carry-over from other donors' samples.

By frequency, this clonotype registers medium-sized (0.01 to 0.1%). The chain combines TRBV7-2 with TRBJ1-2; TCRdb names TRBD1, which stays unverified in the absence of DNA. The CDR3 runs 15 residues. The germline gives CDR1 SGHTA, CDR2 FQGNSA. CDR3 loop: CASEPGGQGNYGYTF.

The chain has TRBV7-9 and TRBJ2-3; TCRdb outputs TRBD1, but without DNA this stays unchecked. CDR3 length equals 15 residues. Germline V lookup: CDR1 SEHNR, CDR2 FQNEAQ (reference sequence). This chain's CDR3 is CASSPEGADGDTQYF. The entire variable domain, with the rest obtained from reference TRBV7-9 and TRBJ2-3, is as follows: DTGVSQNPRHKITKRGQNVTFRCDPISEHNRLYWYRQTLGQGPEFLTYFQNEAQLEKSRLLSDRFSAERPKGSFSTLEIQRTEQGDSAMYLCASSPEGADGDTQYFGPGTRLTVL.

This clonotype is deemed medium-sized by its frequency. This rearrangement joins TRBV20-1 to TRBJ2-3; TCRdb lists TRBD1, though no DNA is available to test this call. Germline assignment: CDR1 DFQATT and CDR2 SNEGSKA (reference sequence). The CDR3 extends over 15 amino acids. The CDR3 sequence is CSARSPKTGTDTQYF.

This clonotype is classed as medium-sized by frequency. CDR3 sequence reads: CASKRRGQGYTF. The rearrangement joins TRBV21-1 to TRBJ1-2; TCRdb's D call, TRBD1, is unchecked because there is no DNA. TRBV21-1 is marked as a pseudogene. This CDR3 is 12 amino acids long.

According to its frequency, this clonotype is medium-sized (0.01 to 0.1%). The rearrangement links TRBV4-3 to TRBJ2-7; the D gene TCRdb calls, TRBD2, cannot be checked with no DNA. The germline V gene has CDR1 LGHNA and CDR2 YSLEER. This CDR3 is built from 17 residues. The CDR3 loop reads CASSQDRFSGRKYEQYF.

This clonotype is labeled medium-sized (0.01 to 0.1%) based on frequency. This chain uses TRBV10-3 with TRBJ2-1; the TRBD2 assignment by TCRdb is unverifiable without DNA. The CDR3 extends over 18 amino acids. CDR1 ENHRY and CDR2 SYGVKD come from the germline V gene. The CDR3 protein is CAISDVGSGRSSYNEQFF.

The genes are TRBV30 and TRBJ2-7. Germline V gives CDR1 GTSNPN, CDR2 SVGIG (reference sequence). The CDR3 consists of 14 residues. The CDR3 sequence is CAWSVRQVFYEQYF.

This sequence joins TRBV12-5 and TRBJ2-3. CDR1 is LGHNT and CDR2 is FRNRAP in the germline V gene. The CDR3 has 15 residues. This CDR3 is CASGPTGASTDTQYF. Supplemented by reference TRBV12-5 and TRBJ2-3, the full variable domain reads DARVTQTPRHKVTEMGQEVTMRCQPILGHNTVFWYRQTMMQGLELLAYFRNRAPLDDSGMPKDRFSAEMPDATLATLKIQPSEPRDSAVYFCASGPTGASTDTQYFGPGTRLTVL.

V usage is TRBV6-1 and J usage is TRBJ2-1; TCRdb picks TRBD2, but there is no DNA to check that call. CDR1 MNHNS and CDR2 SASEGT come from the germline V gene. This CDR3 comprises 15 residues. CDR3: CASRLREEWPNEQFF.

The CDR3 region is CSVAGLAGILADTQYF. V is TRBV29-1 and J is TRBJ2-3; TCRdb lists TRBD2, though no DNA is available to test this call. The CDR3 sequence is 16 residues long. Germline V gene lookup returns CDR1 SQVTM and CDR2 ANQGSEA.

This clonotype is medium-sized by frequency. V gene TRBV29-1 combines with J gene TRBJ2-4. CDR3 size: 14 residues. Germline values: CDR1 SQVTM, CDR2 ANQGSEA. The CDR3 loop is CSVEETQAKNIQYF.

This chain uses TRBV29-1 with TRBJ2-7; the D gene TCRdb calls, TRBD1, cannot be checked with no DNA. The CDR3 totals 14 residues. Germline CDR1 SQVTM, CDR2 ANQGSEA. This CDR3 reads CSVTPGQLSYEQYF.

This clonotype shows up as medium-sized by frequency. V is TRBV6-2 or TRBV6-3 and J is TRBJ2-1; the TCRdb D gene call, TRBD2, has no DNA to confirm it. The V gene's germline CDR1 is MNHEY and CDR2 SVGEGT. The CDR3 totals 16 residues. The CDR3 loop reads CASSYKSGLYHNEQFF.

This chain connects TRBV10-2 to TRBJ2-7; TCRdb indicates TRBD2, and absent DNA this call remains unverified. Germline CDR1 reads WSHSY; CDR2 reads SAAADI. This CDR3 spans 16 amino acids. CDR3 loop: CASSEVRGGPSYEQYF.

The chain recombines TRBV28 with TRBJ2-7; TCRdb's D call, TRBD1, is unchecked because there is no DNA. Germline values: CDR1 MDHEN, CDR2 SYDVKM. The CDR3 runs to 14 residues. CDR3 sequence reads: CASSFSQGEGEQYF. The full variable domain, its missing parts supplied by reference TRBV28 and TRBJ2-7, is DVKVTQSSRYLVKRTGEKVFLECVQDMDHENMFWYRQDPGLGLRLIYFSYDVKMKEKGDIPEGYSVSREKKERFSLILESASTNQTSMYLCASSFSQGEGEQYFGPGTRLTVT.

The rearrangement links TRBV7-3 to TRBJ2-2; the D gene TCRdb calls, TRBD2, cannot be checked with no DNA. The CDR3 is made up of 12 amino acids. Per germline, CDR1 SGHTA and CDR2 FQGTGA. The CDR3 protein is CASDEGTGELFF.

The chain links TRBV6-2 or TRBV6-3 to TRBJ2-7; TCRdb's assignment of TRBD2 cannot be checked, as there is no DNA. The CDR3 length is 16 residues. Germline-derived CDR1 and CDR2 are MNHEY and SVGEGT. The CDR3 region is CASSEETSGIFYEQYF.

This chain connects TRBV28 to TRBJ2-3; there is no DNA to check the TCRdb D call of TRBD1. The CDR3 loop spans 14 amino acids. Germline V gene data show CDR1 as MDHEN and CDR2 as SYDVKM. CDR3 region: CASSLRGSTDTQYF. Variable domain in full (rest from reference TRBV28 and TRBJ2-3): DVKVTQSSRYLVKRTGEKVFLECVQDMDHENMFWYRQDPGLGLRLIYFSYDVKMKEKGDIPEGYSVSREKKERFSLILESASTNQTSMYLCASSLRGSTDTQYFGPGTRLTVL.

The genes are TRBV29-1 and TRBJ2-1; TCRdb's D gene call, TRBD2, goes unchecked for lack of DNA. Looked up from germline, CDR1 is SQVTM and CDR2 is ANQGSEA. The CDR3 is 20 amino acids. This CDR3 is CSVEDLFASGSPESYNEQFF.

This chain uses TRBV28 with TRBJ1-2; the D call from TCRdb, TRBD1, cannot be confirmed without DNA. The CDR3 contains 13 residues. Germline lookup yields CDR1 MDHEN and CDR2 SYDVKM. The CDR3 loop reads CASSQGQGKGYTF.

The chain combines TRBV25-1 with TRBJ1-1. CDR1 is MGHDK and CDR2 is SYGVNS in the germline V gene. The CDR3 has 11 residues. The CDR3 reads CASSEVTEAFF. Complete variable domain (other parts from reference TRBV25-1 and TRBJ1-1): EADIYQTPRYLVIGTGKKITLECSQTMGHDKMYWYQQDPGMELHLIHYSYGVNSTEKGDLSSESTVSRIRTEHFPLTLESARPSHTSQYLCASSEVTEAFFGQGTRLTVV.

The V and J genes are TRBV7-8 and TRBJ2-7; TCRdb's assignment of TRBD1 cannot be checked, as there is no DNA. There are 14 residues in the CDR3. CDR1 and CDR2 (germline): SGHVS, FQNEAQ. The CDR3 protein is CASSHRAPGNEQYF.

According to its frequency, this clonotype is medium-sized. The chain joins TRBV14 to TRBJ1-1. The CDR3 has 15 amino acids. In germline, CDR1 is SGHDN, CDR2 FVKESK. CDR3 protein: CASSQEYPRNTEAFF.

By frequency, this clonotype registers medium-sized. The chain recombines TRBV7-2 with TRBJ2-7; TCRdb names TRBD2, which stays unverified in the absence of DNA. The germline V gene has CDR1 SGHTA and CDR2 FQGNSA. There are 14 residues in the CDR3. CDR3 sequence: CASSLPGEGYEQYF.

This clonotype shows up as medium-sized by frequency. The V call is TRBV7-9, the J call TRBJ2-5; TCRdb picks TRBD2, but there is no DNA to check that call. Germline V lookup: CDR1 SEHNR, CDR2 FQNEAQ (reference sequence). The CDR3 runs to 15 residues. The CDR3 reads CASSLSAGARETQYF.